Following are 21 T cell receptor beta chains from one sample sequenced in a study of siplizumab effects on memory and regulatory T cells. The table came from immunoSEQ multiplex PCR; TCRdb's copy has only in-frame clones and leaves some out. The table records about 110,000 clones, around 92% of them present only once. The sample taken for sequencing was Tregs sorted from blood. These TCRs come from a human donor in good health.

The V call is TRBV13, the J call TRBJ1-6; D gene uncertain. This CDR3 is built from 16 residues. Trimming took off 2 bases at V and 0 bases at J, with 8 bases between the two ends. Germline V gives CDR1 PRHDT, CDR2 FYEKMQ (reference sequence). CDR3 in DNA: TGTGCCAGCAGCTTACGTTCTAGCTCCTATAATTCACCCCTCCACTTT. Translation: CASSLRSSSYNSPLHF.

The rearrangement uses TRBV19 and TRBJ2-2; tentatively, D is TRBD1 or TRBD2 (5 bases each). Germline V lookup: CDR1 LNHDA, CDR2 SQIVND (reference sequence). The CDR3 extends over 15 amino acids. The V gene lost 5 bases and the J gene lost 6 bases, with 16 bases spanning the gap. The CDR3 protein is CASSRGASRAGELFF. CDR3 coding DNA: TGTGCCAGTAGTCGAGGGGCTAGTCGGGCCGGGGAGCTGTTTTTT.

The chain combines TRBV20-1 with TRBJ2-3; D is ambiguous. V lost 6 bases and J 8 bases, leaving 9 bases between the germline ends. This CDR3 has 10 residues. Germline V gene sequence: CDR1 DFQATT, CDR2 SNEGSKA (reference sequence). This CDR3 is CSASERTQYF. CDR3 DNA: TGCAGTGCCTCCGAGCGTACGCAGTATTTT.

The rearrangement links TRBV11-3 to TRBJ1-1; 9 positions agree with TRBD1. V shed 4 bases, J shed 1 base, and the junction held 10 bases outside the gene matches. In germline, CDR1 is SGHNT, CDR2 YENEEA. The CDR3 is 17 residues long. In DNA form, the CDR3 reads TGTGCCAGCAGCTCCGGACAGGGGCGCGGGGAGAACACTGAAGCTTTCTTT. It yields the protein CASSSGQGRGENTEAFF.

The CDR3 nucleotides are TGCGCCAGCAGCTGGCCCCGGGAGGGGGCGAGCACAGATACGCAGTATTTT. Protein: CASSWPREGASTDTQYF. The rearrangement links TRBV5-1 to TRBJ2-3, with D possibly matching TRBD2 (8 bases). V lost 3 bases and J lost 0, with 17 bases in between. The CDR3 length is 17 residues. Germline V gives CDR1 SGHRS, CDR2 YFSETQ.

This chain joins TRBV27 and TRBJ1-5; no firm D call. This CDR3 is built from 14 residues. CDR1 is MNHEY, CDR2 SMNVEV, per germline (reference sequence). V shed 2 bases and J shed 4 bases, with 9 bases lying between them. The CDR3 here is CASSLGIPNQPQHF. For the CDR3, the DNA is TGTGCCAGCAGTTTAGGAATCCCTAATCAGCCCCAGCATTTT.

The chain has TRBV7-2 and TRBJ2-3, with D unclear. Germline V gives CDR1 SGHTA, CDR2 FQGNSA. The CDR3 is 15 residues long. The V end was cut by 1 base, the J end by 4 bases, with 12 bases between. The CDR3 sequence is CASSLVALGADTQYF. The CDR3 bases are TGTGCCAGCAGCTTAGTAGCTCTTGGGGCAGATACGCAGTATTTT.

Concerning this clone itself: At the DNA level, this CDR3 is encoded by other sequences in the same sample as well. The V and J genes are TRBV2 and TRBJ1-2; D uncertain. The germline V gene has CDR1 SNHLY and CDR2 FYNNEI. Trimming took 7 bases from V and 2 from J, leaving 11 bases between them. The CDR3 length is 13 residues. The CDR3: CASTRTGNYGYTF. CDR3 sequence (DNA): TGTGCCAGCACCCGGACGGGAAACTATGGCTACACCTTC.

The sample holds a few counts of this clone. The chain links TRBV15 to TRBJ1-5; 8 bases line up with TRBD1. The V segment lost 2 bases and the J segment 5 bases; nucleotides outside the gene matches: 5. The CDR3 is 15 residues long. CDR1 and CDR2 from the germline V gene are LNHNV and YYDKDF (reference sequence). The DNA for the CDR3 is TGTGCCACCAGCAGATCGACAGGGGTAGATCAGCCCCAGCATTTT. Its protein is CATSRSTGVDQPQHF.

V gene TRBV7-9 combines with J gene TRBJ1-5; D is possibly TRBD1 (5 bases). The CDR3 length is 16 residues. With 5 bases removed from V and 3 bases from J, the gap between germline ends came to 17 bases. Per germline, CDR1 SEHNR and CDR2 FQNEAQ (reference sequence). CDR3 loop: CASSPLGGTNNQPQHF. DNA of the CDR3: TGTGCCAGCAGCCCACTGGGGGGAACGAACAATCAGCCCCAGCATTTT. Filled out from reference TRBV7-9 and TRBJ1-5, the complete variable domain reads DTGVSQNPRHKITKRGQNVTFRCDPISEHNRLYWYRQTLGQGPEFLTYFQNEAQLEKSRLLSDRFSAERPKGSFSTLEIQRTEQGDSAMYLCASSPLGGTNNQPQHFGDGTRLSIL.

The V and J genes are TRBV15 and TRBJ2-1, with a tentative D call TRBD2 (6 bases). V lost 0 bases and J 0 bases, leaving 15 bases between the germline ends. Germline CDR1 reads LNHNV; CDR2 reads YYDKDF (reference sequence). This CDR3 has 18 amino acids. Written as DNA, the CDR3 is TGTGCCACCAGCAGAGAAGGCGGGACCTTCTCCTCCTACAATGAGCAGTTCTTC. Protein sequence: CATSREGGTFSSYNEQFF. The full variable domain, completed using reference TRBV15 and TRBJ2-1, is DAMVIQNPRYQVTQFGKPVTLSCSQTLNHNVMYWYQQKSSQAPKLLFHYYDKDFNNEADTPDNFQSRRPNTSFCFLDIRSPGLGDTAMYLCATSREGGTFSSYNEQFFGPGTRLTVL.

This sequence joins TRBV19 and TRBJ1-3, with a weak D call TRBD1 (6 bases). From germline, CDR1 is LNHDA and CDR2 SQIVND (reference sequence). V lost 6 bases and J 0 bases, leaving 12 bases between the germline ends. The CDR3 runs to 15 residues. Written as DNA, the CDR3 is TGTGCCAGTAGGGCCCGACAGGACTCTGGAAACACCATATATTTT. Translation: CASRARQDSGNTIYF.

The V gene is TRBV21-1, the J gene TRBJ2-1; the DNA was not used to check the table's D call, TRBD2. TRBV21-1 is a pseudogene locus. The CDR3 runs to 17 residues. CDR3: CASSCQPLAGAYNEQFF. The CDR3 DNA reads TGTGCCAGCAGCTGTCAGCCCCTAGCGGGTGCCTACAATGAGCAGTTCTTC.

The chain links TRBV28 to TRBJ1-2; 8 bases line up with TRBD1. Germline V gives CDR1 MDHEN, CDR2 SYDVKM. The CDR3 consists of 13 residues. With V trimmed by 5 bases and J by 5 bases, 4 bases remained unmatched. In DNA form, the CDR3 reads TGTGCCAGCAGTCTCGACAGGGGTTATGGCTACACCTTC. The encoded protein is CASSLDRGYGYTF.

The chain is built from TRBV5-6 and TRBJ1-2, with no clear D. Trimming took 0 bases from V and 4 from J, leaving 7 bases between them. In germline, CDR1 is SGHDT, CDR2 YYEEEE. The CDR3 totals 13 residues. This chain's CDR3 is CASSLVTTYGYTF. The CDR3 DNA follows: TGTGCCAGCAGCTTGGTGACAACCTATGGCTACACCTTC.

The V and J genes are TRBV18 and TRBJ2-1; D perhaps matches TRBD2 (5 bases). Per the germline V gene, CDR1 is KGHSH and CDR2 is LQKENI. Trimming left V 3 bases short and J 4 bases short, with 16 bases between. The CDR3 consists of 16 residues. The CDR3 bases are TGTGCCAGCTCACCCCAGCGGACCAGGCTATACAATGAGCAGTTCTTC. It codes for CASSPQRTRLYNEQFF.

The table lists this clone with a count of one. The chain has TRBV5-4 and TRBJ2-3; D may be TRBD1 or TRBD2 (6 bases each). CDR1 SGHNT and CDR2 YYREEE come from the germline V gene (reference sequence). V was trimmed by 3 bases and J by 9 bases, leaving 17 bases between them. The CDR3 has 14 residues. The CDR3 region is CASSSPDQGRTQYF. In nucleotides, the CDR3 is TGTGCCAGCAGCTCACCGGACCAGGGGAGGACGCAGTATTTT.

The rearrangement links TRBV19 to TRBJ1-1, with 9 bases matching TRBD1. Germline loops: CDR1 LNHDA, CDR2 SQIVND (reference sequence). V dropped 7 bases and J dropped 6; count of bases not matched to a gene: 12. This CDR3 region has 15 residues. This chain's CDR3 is CASTMNRGQGPEAFF. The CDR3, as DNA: TGTGCCAGTACCATGAACAGGGGGCAGGGGCCTGAAGCTTTCTTT.

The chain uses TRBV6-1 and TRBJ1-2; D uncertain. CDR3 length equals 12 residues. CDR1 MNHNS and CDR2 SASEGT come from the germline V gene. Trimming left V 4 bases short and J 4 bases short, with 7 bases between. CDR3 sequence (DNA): TGTGCCAGCAGTGTGGCTCTCTATGGCTACACCTTC. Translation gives CASSVALYGYTF.

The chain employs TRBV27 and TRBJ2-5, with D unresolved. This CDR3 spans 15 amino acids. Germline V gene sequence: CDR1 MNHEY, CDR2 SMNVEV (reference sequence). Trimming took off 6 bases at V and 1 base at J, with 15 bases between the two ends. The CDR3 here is CASSLSSVTQETQYF. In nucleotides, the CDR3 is TGTGCCAGCAGCCTCAGTTCAGTAACCCAAGAGACCCAGTACTTC.

This CDR3 is CASSLRQGEKLFF. The CDR3 coding sequence is TGTGCCAGCAGCCTAAGACAGGGGGAAAAACTGTTTTTT. This rearrangement joins TRBV7-7 to TRBJ1-4, with TRBD1 matching over 8 bases. This CDR3 comprises 13 residues. V gave up 5 bases and J gave up 8 bases; unmatched junction bases: 4. Per germline, CDR1 SSHAT and CDR2 FNYEAQ (reference sequence). The entire variable domain, with the rest obtained from reference TRBV7-7 and TRBJ1-4, is as follows: GAGVSQSPRYKVTKRGQDVTLRCDPISSHATLYWYQQALGQGPEFLTYFNYEAQPDKSGLPSDRFSAERPEGSISTLTIQRTEQRDSAMYRCASSLRQGEKLFFGSGTQLSVL.